This T cell receptor beta chain derives from a study of T cells in Graves' hyperthyroidism and ophthalmopathy. TCR beta CDR3 regions were amplified from RNA. Using the HTBI primer set, a first-round RT-PCR was run on the TCR CDR3. TCRdb analysed the multiplex PCR reads with MiXCR anew, one entry per CDR3 protein. This table holds hundreds of thousands of distinct CDR3 sequences, 15% to 20% found once. The germline CDR1 and CDR2 sequences are SGHNT and YYREEE (reference sequence). The CDR3 totals 16 residues. V lost 2 bases to trimming and J lost 2 bases, with 14 bases between them. The diagnostic basis comprised clinical symptoms, serum thyroxine and TRAb, thyroid ultrasound and orbital computed tomography.

This TCR derives from a man aged 40-50 years with Graves' hyperthyroidism. V gene TRBV5-4 combines with J gene TRBJ2-1; TRBD2 is a possible D gene (7 bases). Material: blood. In nucleotides, the CDR3 is TGTGCCAGCAGCTTAGGGGGGGGGCCCACCTACAATGAGCAGTTCTTC. Its protein is CASSLGGGPTYNEQFF.